This TCR beta chain was sequenced for a study of blood T cells in healthy people across ages. This clonotype was seen a handful of times. What it binds is unknown. This CDR3 has 14 residues. From germline, CDR1 is MNHEY and CDR2 SVGEGT. The junction had 5 bases not matched to a gene; V was cut back by 5 bases and J by 2 bases. Study-level findings and limits: Expanded clonotype shifts may have been confounded, as the donors had an unknown CMV status. TCR beta diversity, measured per million T cells, fell in a roughly linear way with age.

Using a J-beta primer mix together with a sample-barcoded 5' primer, a second PCR was run for about 7 to 12 cycles. TCRdb re-called the 5' RACE reads with MiXCR, one entry per CDR3 protein. The sample includes about 690,000 distinct CDR3 sequences, approximately 40% of them seen just once. The TCR was taken from an older man in good health. The rearrangement links TRBV6-2 or TRBV6-3 to TRBJ2-7; 8 nucleotides align to TRBD1. The sequenced material came from blood. The CDR3 nucleotides are TGTGCCAGCAGTGGACACAGGGGGACCTACGAGCAGTACTTC. Translated: CASSGHRGTYEQYF.